The text below deals with one T cell receptor (beta chain). Which antigen it targets is not known. Qualities for individual bases were not recorded, and no much larger clone is one base off. V lost 3 bases and J lost 2 bases, and the count of bases not matched to a germline gene is 14. The germline V gene specifies SQVTM as CDR1 and ANQGSEA as CDR2. The CDR3 measures 17 amino acids from cysteine to phenylalanine. Just CDR3 DNA is preserved here, 51 bases in frame from base 1. The data are from a study of CD8+ T cells in alopecia areata (dated by TCRdb to 2017 to 2018). For context, the study as a whole: Treated patients were enrolled in an open-label pilot trial of oral tofacitinib at 5 to 10 mg twice daily for moderate-to-severe alopecia areata. Biopsies were taken from tofacitinib-treated patients at baseline and at 4 and 24 weeks of treatment, and a later scalp biopsy was taken in several of the tofacitinib-treated patients. RNA was obtained with the PAXgene miRNA kit for fixed scalp, the miRNeasy kit for PBMCs, and the RNeasy kit for mouse skin. High-throughput TCRbeta sequencing was used to examine T cell clonal expansion in alopecia areata in both the C3H/HeJ mouse model and human patients. Scalp clonality was compared among normal scalp (n=4), patchy alopecia areata scalp (n=8), and alopecia totalis/universalis scalp (n=8). On the human side, TCRbeta sequencing was run on scalp tissue and on sorted CD4+ and CD8+ peripheral blood T cells from healthy controls and from alopecia areata patients with either patchy or totalis/universalis disease. In treated patients, disease severity was measured using the SALT score, which gives the percentage of scalp surface area affected. Patients received tofacitinib for 6 to 18 months and were then followed off drug for 6 months to check for delayed response and recurrence. TCRbeta CDR3 regions were amplified by immunoSEQ multiplex PCR using 35 Vbeta forward and 13 Jbeta reverse primers. What the study reported, not specific to this receptor: Compared with normal scalp, lesional scalp had higher clonality and more expanded CD8+ clones, particularly in alopecia totalis/universalis, a pattern that suggests antigenic drive. Many expanded lesional clones were found to persist in scalp and blood during tofacitinib treatment, and relapse after treatment cessation may be partly explained by this persistence. Because the treated cohort was small and had just a single nonresponder, larger studies are needed to establish links between baseline CD8+ expansion and response. Unlike mouse skin, where gammadelta T cells dominate, normal human skin contains resident alphabeta T cells that get sequenced too, which complicates analysis of the scalp TCR repertoire. TCR sequences shared between patients were less clear than in mice, possibly partly because of HLA diversity in the patient population. Tofacitinib significantly decreased scalp clonality and the number of expanded CD8+ clones among the top 100 scalp clones.

What this sample's time point label stands for: around 4 weeks on oral tofacitinib. This specimen's treatment or condition label, per the study, means: oral pan-JAK inhibitor, 5-10 mg twice daily. Lesional scalp punch biopsies and peripheral blood were obtained from alopecia areata patients. PBMCs were isolated by density centrifugation and stained for CD3, CD4 and CD8, and CD4+ and CD8+ T cells were sorted on a FACSAria. The library was made by the immunoSEQ multiplex PCR assay. To provide template for TCR sequencing, every sample had RNA extracted and reverse transcribed into cDNA. SuperScript III was used to make first-strand cDNA, primed with a 2:1 mix of oligo-dT and random hexamers. Amplification bias was assessed with a synthetic immune receptor repertoire, and residual bias was removed computationally. Per the authors' processing: Raw reads were preprocessed for error removal, and CDR3 was defined according to IMGT conventions as running from the conserved cysteine to phenylalanine. Clonality was computed by normalizing Shannon entropy by log2 of the number of productive unique TCRs and subtracting the result from 1. CD4 or CD8 identity of scalp clones was inferred by cross-referencing scalp TCRbeta sequences with sorted blood CD4 and CD8 repertoires. TCRdb holds this immuneACCESS table with in-frame rearrangements only. Some clones are missing; in checked studies, unresolved V genes explain under half, and the rest has no known cause. The V and J calls and clone size come from that table; D and trimming were worked out from the DNA. The table for this sample lists approximately 210,000 clones; approximately 60% of them were counted only once. The ten biggest clones cover around 3.2% of the sample.

This specimen consisted of CD4+ T cells sorted from blood, obtained at week 4, from a patient treated with tofacitinib. The V gene is TRBV29-1 and the J gene is TRBJ2-5, with 8 bases in between that match TRBD2. The sequence was obtained from a human donor with alopecia areata. The CDR3: CSVERNFARGVQETQYF. The bases read TGCAGCGTTGAGCGAAATTTCGCGCGGGGGGTTCAAGAGACCCAGTACTTC.